The 13 T cell receptor beta chains reported below all come from one sample, sequenced in a study of cytomegalovirus exposure and HLA in healthy donors. The PCR used 60 Vbeta and 13 Jbeta primers. Libraries were prepared by immunoSEQ multiplex PCR; TCRdb keeps only in-frame clonotypes and omits some of them. Of roughly 92,000 clones listed, 81% were seen once; the top ten hold less than 4.5%. The specimen was PBMCs. These receptors came from a woman between 70 and 85 years old in good health and CMV-seropositive.

This chain links TRBV6-1 with TRBJ1-2; 7 positions match TRBD1. The ends lost 6 bases at V and 4 bases at J; junction bases unmatched: 8. Germline loops: CDR1 MNHNS, CDR2 SASEGT. The CDR3 consists of 14 residues. The CDR3 sequence is CASSHDRAAYGYTF. DNA for the CDR3: TGTGCCAGCAGCCATGACAGGGCGGCCTATGGCTACACCTTC.

V usage is TRBV9 and J usage is TRBJ1-1; D remains ambiguous. V dropped 3 bases and J dropped 0 bases, with 9 bases sitting between them. The CDR3 has 14 amino acids. Per germline, CDR1 SGDLS and CDR2 YYNGEE. CDR3 DNA: TGTGCCAGCAGCGCCTTGACATTGAACACTGAAGCTTTCTTT. This sequence encodes CASSALTLNTEAFF.

J is TRBJ2-7 and V is TRBV6-5, with 8 bases aligning to TRBD2. V trimming: 6 bases; J trimming: 0 bases; junction bases outside the gene matches: 4. CDR3 length equals 14 residues. Per the germline V gene, CDR1 is MNHEY and CDR2 is SVGAGI. The CDR3 sequence is CASSPSGYSYEQYF. The CDR3 DNA reads TGTGCCAGCAGCCCTAGCGGGTACTCCTACGAGCAGTACTTC.

This clone was picked up one time. Germline is not matched at one junction end, which may reflect a read error. The chain combines TRBV11-3 with TRBJ2-7, with 7 bases aligning to TRBD2. Germline V gene lookup returns CDR1 SGHNT and CDR2 YENEEA. The CDR3 covers 14 residues. This CDR3 is CASSRGGDSHEQYF. The CDR3 DNA is TGTGCCAGCAGCCGTGGGGGGGACTCCCACGAGCAGTACTTC.

V and J are TRBV6-5 and TRBJ2-7; TRBD1 agrees at 7 bases. The V segment lost 3 bases and the J segment 5 bases; nucleotides outside the gene matches: 7. This CDR3 is built from 14 residues. Germline V gene lookup returns CDR1 MNHEY and CDR2 SVGAGI. The DNA of the CDR3 is TGTGCCAGCAGTTATGGGACAGTGGGAGACGAGCAGTACTTC. It is translated as CASSYGTVGDEQYF.

This rearrangement joins TRBV6-1 to TRBJ2-1; 8 bases map to TRBD2. CDR1 is MNHNS and CDR2 is SASEGT in the germline V gene. The CDR3 covers 15 residues. J lost 5 bases, V lost 8 bases, and 11 bases had no gene match. This CDR3 is CASLAGGLLNNEQFF. CDR3 bases: TGTGCCAGCCTGGCGGGGGGACTTCTCAACAATGAGCAGTTCTTC.

CDR3 bases: TGCAGCCCCCGGGGATCCTATACCTACGAGCAGTACTTC. Residues: CSPRGSYTYEQYF. V usage is TRBV29-1 and J usage is TRBJ2-7, with D perhaps matching TRBD2 (5 bases). CDR1 is SQVTM, CDR2 ANQGSEA, per germline. Trimming took 8 bases from V and 2 from J, leaving 16 bases between them. CDR3 length: 13 residues.

The chain carries TRBV5-1 and TRBJ2-2, with 10 nucleotides matching TRBD2. The V and J ends lost 4 bases and 9 bases, in that order; junction bases with no gene match: 12. The CDR3 extends over 16 amino acids. Germline assignment: CDR1 SGHRS and CDR2 YFSETQ. The CDR3, as DNA: TGCGCCAGCAGCGAGCAAGAGGCTAGCGGGAGACGGGAGCTGTTTTTT. It encodes CASSEQEASGRRELFF.

The chain joins TRBV19 to TRBJ2-5; 10 nucleotides agree with TRBD1. CDR1 and CDR2 from the germline V gene are LNHDA and SQIVND (reference sequence). J gave up 5 bases and V 6 bases, and 6 bases lay outside the gene matches. The CDR3 covers 14 residues. The CDR3 region has the DNA TGTGCCAGTAGAAGACAGGGGGCCGGGGAGACCCAGTACTTC. It is translated as CASRRQGAGETQYF. Looking up the rest from reference TRBV19 and TRBJ2-5 gives the full variable domain: DGGITQSPKYLFRKEGQNVTLSCEQNLNHDAMYWYRQDPGQGLRLIYYSQIVNDFQKGDIAEGYSVSREKKESFPLTVTSAQKNPTAFYLCASRRQGAGETQYFGPGTRLLVL.

CDR3 sequence reads: CASSIGTGSRETQYF. The CDR3 nucleotides read TGTGCCAGTAGTATCGGAACAGGGTCTCGAGAGACCCAGTACTTC. The chain employs TRBV19 and TRBJ2-5; D is possibly TRBD1 (6 bases). There are 15 residues in the CDR3. The V end lost 3 bases, the J end lost 4 bases, and 15 bases lay between the germline ends. Germline V gene lookup returns CDR1 LNHDA and CDR2 SQIVND (reference sequence).

J is TRBJ2-7 and V is TRBV7-2; TRBD2 aligns across 9 bases. Trimming removed 0 bases from V and 1 base from J; junction bases left unmatched: 1. CDR1 and CDR2 (germline): SGHTA, FQGNSA. The CDR3 is 15 residues long. DNA of the CDR3: TGTGCCAGCAGCTTAGCTAGCGGGAGTTCCTACGAGCAGTACTTC. This translates into CASSLASGSSYEQYF. Using reference TRBV7-2 and TRBJ2-7 for the parts outside the CDR3, the full variable domain is GAGVSQSPSNKVTEKGKDVELRCDPISGHTALYWYRQSLGQGLEFLIYFQGNSAPDKSGLPSDRFSAERTGGSVSTLTIQRTQQEDSAVYLCASSLASGSSYEQYFGPGTRLTVT.

The V and J genes are TRBV6-5 and TRBJ1-6, with 7 bases lining up with TRBD1. The V and J ends lost 6 bases and 7 bases, in that order; junction bases with no gene match: 9. CDR1 is MNHEY, CDR2 SVGAGI, per germline. This CDR3 spans 15 amino acids. Here the CDR3 DNA reads TGTGCCAGCAGACGCACCGGGACAGCCAATTCACCCCTCCACTTT. It yields the protein CASRRTGTANSPLHF.

As DNA, the CDR3 is TGTGCCAGCAGCCCCACCCTAGGGGGCAGAGAGACCCAGTACTTC. This sequence encodes CASSPTLGGRETQYF. J is TRBJ2-5 and V is TRBV5-4; 7 positions match TRBD1. The V gene end was trimmed by 4 bases and the J gene end by 4 bases; junction bases not matched to a gene: 10. CDR1 is SGHNT, CDR2 YYREEE, per germline (reference sequence). This CDR3 has 15 residues.